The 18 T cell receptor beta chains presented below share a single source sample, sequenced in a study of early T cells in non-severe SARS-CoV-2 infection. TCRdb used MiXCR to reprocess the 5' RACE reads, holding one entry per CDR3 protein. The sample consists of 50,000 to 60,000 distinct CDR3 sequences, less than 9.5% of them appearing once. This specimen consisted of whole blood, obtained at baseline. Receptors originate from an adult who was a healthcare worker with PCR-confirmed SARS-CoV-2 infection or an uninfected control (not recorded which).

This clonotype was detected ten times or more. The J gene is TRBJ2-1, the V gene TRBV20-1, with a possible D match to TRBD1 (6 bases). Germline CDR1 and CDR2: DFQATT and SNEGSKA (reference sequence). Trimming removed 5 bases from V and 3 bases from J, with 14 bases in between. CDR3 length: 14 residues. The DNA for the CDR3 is TGCAGTGCTCCACAGGGCGGGTTCTACAATGAGCAGTTCTTC. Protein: CSAPQGGFYNEQFF.

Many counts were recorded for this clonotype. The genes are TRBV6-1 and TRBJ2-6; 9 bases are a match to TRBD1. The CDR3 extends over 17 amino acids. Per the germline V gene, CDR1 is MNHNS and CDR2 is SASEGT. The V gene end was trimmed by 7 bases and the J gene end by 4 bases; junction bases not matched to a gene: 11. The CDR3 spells CASIWEHRGLGANVLTF. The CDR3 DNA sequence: TGTGCCAGCATATGGGAGCACAGGGGGCTAGGGGCCAACGTCCTGACTTTC.

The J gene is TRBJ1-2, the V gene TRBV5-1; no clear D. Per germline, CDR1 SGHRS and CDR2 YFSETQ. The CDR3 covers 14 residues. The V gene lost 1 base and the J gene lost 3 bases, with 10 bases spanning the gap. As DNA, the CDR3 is TGCGCCAGCAGCTTGCTTGACACCTACTATGGCTACACCTTC. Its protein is CASSLLDTYYGYTF.

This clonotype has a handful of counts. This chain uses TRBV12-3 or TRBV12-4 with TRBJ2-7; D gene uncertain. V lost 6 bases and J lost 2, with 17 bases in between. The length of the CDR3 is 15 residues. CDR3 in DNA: TGTGCCAGCAGCTTCTTGGGCAGAGCCACCTACGAGCAGTACTTC. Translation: CASSFLGRATYEQYF.

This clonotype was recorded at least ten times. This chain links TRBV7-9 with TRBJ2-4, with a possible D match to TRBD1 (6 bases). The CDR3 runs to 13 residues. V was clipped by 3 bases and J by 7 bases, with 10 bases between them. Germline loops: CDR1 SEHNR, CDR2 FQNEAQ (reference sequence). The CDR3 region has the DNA TGTGCCAGCAGCTTGTGGGGGCAGAACATTCAGTACTTC. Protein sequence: CASSLWGQNIQYF.

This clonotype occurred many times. In DNA form, the CDR3 reads TGCAGCGTCGCAGGGGCCAACTATGGCTACACCTTC. This encodes CSVAGANYGYTF. V usage is TRBV29-1 and J usage is TRBJ1-2; possible D gene TRBD1, 6 bases. The CDR3 has 12 residues. The V end was cut by 6 bases, the J end by 2 bases, with 10 bases between. From germline, CDR1 is SQVTM and CDR2 ANQGSEA. Full variable domain (missing parts from reference TRBV29-1 and TRBJ1-2): SAVISQKPSRDICQRGTSLTIQCQVDSQVTMMFWYRQQPGQSLTLIATANQGSEATYESGFVIDKFPISRPNLTFSTLTVSNMSPEDSSIYLCSVAGANYGYTFGSGTRLTVV.

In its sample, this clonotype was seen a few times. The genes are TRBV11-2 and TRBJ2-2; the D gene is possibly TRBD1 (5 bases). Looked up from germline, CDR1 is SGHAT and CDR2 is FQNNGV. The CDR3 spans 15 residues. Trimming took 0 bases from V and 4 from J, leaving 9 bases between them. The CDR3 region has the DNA TGTGCCAGCAGCTTAGATGCAGGGCTCACCGGGGAGCTGTTTTTT. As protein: CASSLDAGLTGELFF. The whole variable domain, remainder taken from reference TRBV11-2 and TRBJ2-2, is EAGVAQSPRYKIIEKRQSVAFWCNPISGHATLYWYQQILGQGPKLLIQFQNNGVVDDSQLPKDRFSAERLKGVDSTLKIQPAKLEDSAVYLCASSLDAGLTGELFFGEGSRLTVL.

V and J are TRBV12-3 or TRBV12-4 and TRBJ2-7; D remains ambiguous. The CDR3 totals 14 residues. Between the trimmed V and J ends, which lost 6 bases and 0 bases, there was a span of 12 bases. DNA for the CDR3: TGTGCCAGCAGCCGATTAACGAGCTCCTACGAGCAGTACTTC. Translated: CASSRLTSSYEQYF.

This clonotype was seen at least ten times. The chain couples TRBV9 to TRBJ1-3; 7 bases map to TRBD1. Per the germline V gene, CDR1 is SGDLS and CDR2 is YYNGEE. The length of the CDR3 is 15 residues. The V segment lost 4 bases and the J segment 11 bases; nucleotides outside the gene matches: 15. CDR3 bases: TGTGCCAGCAGCCCCCGAGGGACAGAGTTTAAGCCCATATATTTT. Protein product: CASSPRGTEFKPIYF.

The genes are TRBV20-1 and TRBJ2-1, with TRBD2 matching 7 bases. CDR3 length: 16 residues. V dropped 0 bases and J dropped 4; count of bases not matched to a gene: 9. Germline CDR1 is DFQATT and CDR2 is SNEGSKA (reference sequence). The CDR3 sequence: CSARDLAEFPYNEQFF. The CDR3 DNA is TGCAGTGCTAGAGACCTAGCGGAGTTTCCTTACAATGAGCAGTTCTTC.

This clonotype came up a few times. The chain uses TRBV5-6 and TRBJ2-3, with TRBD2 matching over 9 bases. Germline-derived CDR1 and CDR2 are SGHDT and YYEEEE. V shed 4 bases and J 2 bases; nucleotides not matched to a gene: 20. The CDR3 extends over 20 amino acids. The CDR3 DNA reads TGTGCCAGCAGCGCATTGCTAGCGGGACTCCACCCTATAATCACAGATACGCAGTATTTT. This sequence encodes CASSALLAGLHPIITDTQYF.

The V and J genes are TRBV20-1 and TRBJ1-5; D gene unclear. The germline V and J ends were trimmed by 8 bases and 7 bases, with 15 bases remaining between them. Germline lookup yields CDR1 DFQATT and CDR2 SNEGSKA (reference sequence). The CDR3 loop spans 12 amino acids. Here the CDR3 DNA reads TGCAGTCCTCGCGGGGATGGACAGCCCCAGCATTTT. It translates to CSPRGDGQPQHF.

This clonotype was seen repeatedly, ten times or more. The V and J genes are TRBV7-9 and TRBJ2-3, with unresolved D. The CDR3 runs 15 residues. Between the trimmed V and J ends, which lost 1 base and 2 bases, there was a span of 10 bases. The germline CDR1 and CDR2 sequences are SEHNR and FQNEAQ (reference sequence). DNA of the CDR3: TGTGCCAGCAGCTTAGGGCAGTCCTCCACAGATACGCAGTATTTT. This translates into CASSLGQSSTDTQYF.

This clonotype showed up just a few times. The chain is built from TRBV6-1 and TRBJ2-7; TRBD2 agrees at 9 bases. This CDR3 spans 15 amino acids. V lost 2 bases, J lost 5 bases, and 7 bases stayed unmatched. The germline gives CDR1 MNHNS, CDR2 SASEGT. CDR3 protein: CASSEQGGRGNEQYF. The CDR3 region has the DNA TGTGCCAGCAGTGAACAAGGCGGGAGGGGCAACGAGCAGTACTTC.

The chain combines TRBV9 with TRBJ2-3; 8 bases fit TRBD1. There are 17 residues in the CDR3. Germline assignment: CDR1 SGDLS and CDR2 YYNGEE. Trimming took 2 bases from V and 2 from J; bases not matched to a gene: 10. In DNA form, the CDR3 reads TGTGCCAGCAGCGTGGGTTTTAACAGGGGGTACACAGATACGCAGTATTTT. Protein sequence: CASSVGFNRGYTDTQYF. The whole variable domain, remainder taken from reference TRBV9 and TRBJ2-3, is DSGVTQTPKHLITATGQRVTLRCSPRSGDLSVYWYQQSLDQGLQFLIQYYNGEERAKGNILERFSAQQFPDLHSELNLSSLELGDSALYFCASSVGFNRGYTDTQYFGPGTRLTVL.

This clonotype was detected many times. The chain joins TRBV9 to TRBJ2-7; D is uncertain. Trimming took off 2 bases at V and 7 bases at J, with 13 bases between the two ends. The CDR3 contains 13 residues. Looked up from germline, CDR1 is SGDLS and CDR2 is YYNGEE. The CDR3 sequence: CASSVIEGQEQYF. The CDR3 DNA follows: TGTGCCAGCAGCGTTATCGAAGGTCAAGAGCAGTACTTC.

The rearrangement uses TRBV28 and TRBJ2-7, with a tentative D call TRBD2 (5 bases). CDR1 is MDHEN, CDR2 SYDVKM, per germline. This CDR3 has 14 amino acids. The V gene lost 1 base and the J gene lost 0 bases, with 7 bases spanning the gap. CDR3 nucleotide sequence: TGTGCCAGCAGTTTATCCGGGGTCTCCTACGAGCAGTACTTC. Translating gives CASSLSGVSYEQYF.

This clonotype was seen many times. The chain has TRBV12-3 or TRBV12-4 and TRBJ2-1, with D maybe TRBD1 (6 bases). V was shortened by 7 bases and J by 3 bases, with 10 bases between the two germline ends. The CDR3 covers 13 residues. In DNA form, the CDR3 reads TGTGCCAGCATGGGGGCCAACTACAATGAGCAGTTCTTC. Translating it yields CASMGANYNEQFF.